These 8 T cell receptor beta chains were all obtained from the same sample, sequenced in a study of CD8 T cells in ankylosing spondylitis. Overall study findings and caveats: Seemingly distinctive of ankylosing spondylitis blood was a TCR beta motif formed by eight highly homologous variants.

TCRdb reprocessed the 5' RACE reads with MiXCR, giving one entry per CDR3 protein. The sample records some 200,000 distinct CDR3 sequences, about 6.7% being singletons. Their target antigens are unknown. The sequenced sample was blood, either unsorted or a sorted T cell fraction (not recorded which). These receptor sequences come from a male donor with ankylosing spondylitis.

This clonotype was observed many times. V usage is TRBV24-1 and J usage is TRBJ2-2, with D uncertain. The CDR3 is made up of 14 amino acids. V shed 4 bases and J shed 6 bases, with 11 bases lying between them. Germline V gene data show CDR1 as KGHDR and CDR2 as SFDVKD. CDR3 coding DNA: TGTGCCACCAGTGAAATTAAGGGTTCCGGGGAGCTGTTTTTT. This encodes CATSEIKGSGELFF.

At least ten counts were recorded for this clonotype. CDR3 coding DNA: TGTGCCAGCAGCTCCTTTACCGGGGGGGTGCAAGAGACCCAGTACTTC. This encodes CASSSFTGGVQETQYF. The gene calls are TRBV7-8 and TRBJ2-5, with TRBD2 identical over 8 bases. Germline-derived CDR1 and CDR2 are SGHVS and FQNEAQ. J gave up 2 bases and V 4 bases, and 9 bases lay outside the gene matches. The CDR3 runs to 16 residues.

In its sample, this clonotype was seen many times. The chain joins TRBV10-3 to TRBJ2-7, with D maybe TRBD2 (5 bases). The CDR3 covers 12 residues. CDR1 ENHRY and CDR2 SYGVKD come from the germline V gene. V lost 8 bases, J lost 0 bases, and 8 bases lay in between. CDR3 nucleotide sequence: TGTGCCATCGCGGGCTCCTCCTACGAGCAGTACTTC. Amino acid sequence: CAIAGSSYEQYF.

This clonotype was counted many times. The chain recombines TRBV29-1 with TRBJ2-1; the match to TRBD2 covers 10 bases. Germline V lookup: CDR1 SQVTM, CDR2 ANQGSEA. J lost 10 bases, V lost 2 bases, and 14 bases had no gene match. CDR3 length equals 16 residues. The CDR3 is CSVEPALAGESREQFF. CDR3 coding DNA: TGCAGCGTTGAACCTGCGCTAGCGGGAGAATCGAGAGAGCAGTTCTTC.

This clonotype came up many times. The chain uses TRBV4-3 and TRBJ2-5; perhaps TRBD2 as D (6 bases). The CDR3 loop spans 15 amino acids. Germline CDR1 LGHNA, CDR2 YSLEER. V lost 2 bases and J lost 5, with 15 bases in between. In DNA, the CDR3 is TGCGCCAGCAGCCAAAGGGAGGCCGTCGGGGAGACCCAGTACTTC. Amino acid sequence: CASSQREAVGETQYF.

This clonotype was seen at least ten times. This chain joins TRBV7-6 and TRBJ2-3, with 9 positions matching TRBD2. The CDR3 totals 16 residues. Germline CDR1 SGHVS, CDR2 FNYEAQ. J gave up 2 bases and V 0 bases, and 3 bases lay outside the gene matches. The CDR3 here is CASSLALAGNTDTQYF. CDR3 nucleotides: TGTGCCAGCAGCTTAGCCCTAGCGGGGAACACAGATACGCAGTATTTT.

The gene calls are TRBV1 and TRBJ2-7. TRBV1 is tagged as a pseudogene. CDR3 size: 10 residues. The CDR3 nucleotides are TGCACCAGCAGCCTCTTGGAGCAGTACTTC. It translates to CTSSLLEQYF.

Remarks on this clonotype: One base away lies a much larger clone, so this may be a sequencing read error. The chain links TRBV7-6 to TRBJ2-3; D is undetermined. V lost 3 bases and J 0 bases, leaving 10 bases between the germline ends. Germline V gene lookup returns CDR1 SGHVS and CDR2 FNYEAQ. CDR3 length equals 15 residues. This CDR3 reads CASSFLSVSTDTQYF. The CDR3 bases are TGTGCCAGCAGCTTCCTCTCGGTTAGCACAGATACGCAGTATTTT.